This TCR beta chain originates from a study of T-cell memory formation after mild COVID-19. The wider study: Largely donor-specific sequence clusters came from a couple of donors. Study outcomes and limitations: Of the contracting clones, CD4+ ones lay mainly in CM and EM, and CD8+ ones in EMRA.

The CDR3 covers 11 residues. CDR1 and CDR2 from the germline V gene are SGHAT and FQNNGV. Trimming removed 6 bases from V and 9 bases from J; junction bases left unmatched: 2. To note about this clonotype: Its specificity is not known.

cDNA libraries for TCR alpha and TCR beta, carrying sample barcodes and UMIs, came from 5'RACE with constant-segment primers. TCRdb passed the 5' RACE reads through MiXCR, listing each CDR3 protein once. The sample contains about 560,000 distinct CDR3 sequences, about a fifth of which appear only once. The specimen was PBMCs or a T cell subset sorted from them (not recorded which). The clonotype comes from an adult woman who had mild COVID-19 (a few samples of this study predate the infection). Cell type and time point are not known. The chain links TRBV11-2 to TRBJ2-1; 7 positions agree with TRBD2. As DNA, the CDR3 is TGTGCCAGCAGTACTAGCGTTGAGCAGTTCTTC. Translation gives CASSTSVEQFF.